This entry is about one T cell receptor (beta chain). No antigen is known for it. In TCRdb, the reads were re-called with MiXCR into one record per CDR3 protein. Here the sample spans 600,000 to 700,000 distinct CDR3 sequences, roughly a third being singletons. These data come from a study of T cell repertoires in cytomegalovirus infection. At the level of the study: The authors relied on CMV epitopes, both recently identified HLA-C-restricted and well-studied HLA-B-restricted. Public TCR beta signatures marked donors with CMV infection and the matching HLA.

General study results and limits: Dominating the ex vivo response were TCR beta clonotypes that were CMV-specific and HLA-C-restricted.

Source: cultured PBMCs, taken from culture after CMV antigen stimulation. The TCR sequence derives from a human donor in good health (CMV status not recorded). Some clones in this sample may be carry-over from other donors' samples.

This CDR3 reads CASSNNRQGTGEQYF. In DNA, the CDR3 is TGTGCCAGCAGCAATAATCGACAGGGGACGGGGGAGCAGTACTTC. The rearrangement uses TRBV27 and TRBJ2-7, with 8 bases that match TRBD1. This CDR3 has 15 amino acids. Germline V gives CDR1 MNHEY, CDR2 SMNVEV (reference sequence). V was pared by 6 bases and J by 7 bases, with 14 bases of the junction left unmatched.